This T cell receptor beta chain was profiled in a study of OX40 agonist ivuxolimab in advanced cancers. Study in general: Patients undergoing dose escalation presented with hepatocellular carcinoma, melanoma, renal cell or head and neck cancer.

With V trimmed by 0 bases and J by 1 base, 3 bases remained unmatched. The CDR3 loop spans 15 amino acids. The germline gives CDR1 LGHNA, CDR2 YSLEER. Only in-frame clones appear in the TCRdb table, and some are missing; sequencing was by immunoSEQ multiplex PCR. The table has 10,000 or so clones, around 70% seen once. Autoimmune disease history or systemic immunosuppression meant exclusion. The rearrangement links TRBV4-3 to TRBJ2-7; TRBD2 matches 7 bases. The sample here was CD4+ or CD8+ T cells sorted from blood, taken in a trial of the OX40 agonist ivuxolimab. The sequence came from an adult with an advanced solid tumor such as melanoma, head and neck, liver or kidney cancer. In DNA form, the CDR3 reads TGCGCCAGCAGCCAAGAGGTCGGGAGGTCCTACGAGCAGTACTTC. This sequence encodes CASSQEVGRSYEQYF.